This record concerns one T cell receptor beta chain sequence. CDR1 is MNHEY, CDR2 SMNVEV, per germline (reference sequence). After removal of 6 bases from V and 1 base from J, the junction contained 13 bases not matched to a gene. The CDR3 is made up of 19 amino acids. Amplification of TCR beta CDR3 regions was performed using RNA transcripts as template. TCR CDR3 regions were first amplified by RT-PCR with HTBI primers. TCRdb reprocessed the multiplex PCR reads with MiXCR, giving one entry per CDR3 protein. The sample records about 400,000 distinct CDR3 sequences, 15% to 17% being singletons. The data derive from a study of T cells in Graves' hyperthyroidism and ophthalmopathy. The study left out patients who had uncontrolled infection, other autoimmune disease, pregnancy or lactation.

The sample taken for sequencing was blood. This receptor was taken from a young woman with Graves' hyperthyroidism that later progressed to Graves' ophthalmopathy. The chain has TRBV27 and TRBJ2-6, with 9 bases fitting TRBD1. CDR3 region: CASSPAGTGFISGANVLTF. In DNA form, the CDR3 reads TGTGCCAGCAGCCCCGCCGGGACAGGGTTTATTTCTGGGGCCAACGTCCTGACTTTC. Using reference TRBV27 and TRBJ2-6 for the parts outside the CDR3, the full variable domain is EAQVTQNPRYLITVTGKKLTVTCSQNMNHEYMSWYRQDPGLGLRQIYYSMNVEVTDKGDVPEGYKVSRKEKRNFPLILESPSPNQTSLYFCASSPAGTGFISGANVLTFGAGSRLTVL.